These T cell receptor beta chains were read from a single sample in a study of response to subunit inactivated influenza vaccine. TCRdb redid the calling of the RT-PCR reads with MiXCR, one entry per CDR3 protein. Seen here are about 800,000 distinct CDR3 sequences, 21% observed once, and the top ten hold roughly 10%. The material was PBMCs from blood, obtained roughly 5 days after vaccination. The receptors come from a man aged 45 to 65 who received an inactivated influenza vaccine. CDR3s include the opening cysteine and the closing phenylalanine or tryptophan. The order of the fields is J gene, V gene, D gene, clone size, CDR3 DNA, CDR3 protein. D genes are given only for firm matches. Clone sizes are given selectively: once, few, many, or a class where the clone is expanded.

J gene: TRBJ1-4
V gene: TRBV15
D gene: .
clone size: few
CDR3 DNA: TGTGCCACCAGCAGAGACGTGGGAAAACTGTTTTTT
CDR3 protein: CATSRDVGKLFF

J gene: TRBJ2-1
V gene: TRBV6-5
D gene: TRBD2
clone size: .
CDR3 DNA: TGTGCCAGCAGTTACTCAGGCGGGAGGTCCTACAATGAGCAGTTCTTC
CDR3 protein: CASSYSGGRSYNEQFF

J gene: TRBJ2-1
V gene: TRBV29-1
D gene: .
clone size: few
CDR3 DNA: TGCAGCTTTTCTGGAGGCACTGGAGGGGGAGGGCTAAATGAGCAGTTCTTC
CDR3 protein: CSFSGGTGGGGLNEQFF

J gene: TRBJ2-2
V gene: TRBV7-2
D gene: .
clone size: .
CDR3 DNA: TGTGCCAGCAGCTTAGGTGTTTACACCGGGGAGCTGTTTTTT
CDR3 protein: CASSLGVYTGELFF

J gene: TRBJ2-7
V gene: TRBV28
D gene: .
clone size: few
CDR3 DNA: TGTGCCAGCAGTTTCTTTCCTCCAGCGGAGTACTTC
CDR3 protein: CASSFFPPAEYF

J gene: TRBJ2-3
V gene: TRBV11-2
D gene: TRBD2
clone size: few
CDR3 DNA: TGTGCCAGCAGCTTGGCGGGAGGAGGGCCAGATACGCAGTATTTT
CDR3 protein: CASSLAGGGPDTQYF

J gene: TRBJ2-7
V gene: TRBV10-3
D gene: TRBD2
clone size: .
CDR3 DNA: TGTGCCATCACCGGAGGGACTAGCGGGGGCACCTACGAGCAGTACTTC
CDR3 protein: CAITGGTSGGTYEQYF

J gene: TRBJ2-4
V gene: TRBV12-3/TRBV12-4
D gene: .
clone size: few
CDR3 DNA: TGTGCCAGCGGGGCTACAGCTAAAAACATTCAGTACTTC
CDR3 protein: CASGATAKNIQYF

J gene: TRBJ1-1
V gene: TRBV7-9
D gene: .
clone size: .
CDR3 DNA: TGTGCCAGCAGCTTGTTGCAGCGAAACACTGAAGCTTTCTTT
CDR3 protein: CASSLLQRNTEAFF

J gene: TRBJ2-4
V gene: TRBV27
D gene: TRBD1
clone size: few
CDR3 DNA: TGTGCCAGCAGTTTATCGGTCAGGGGGCTCACTAGCTCGTCTTTAGCCAAAAACATTCAGTACTTC
CDR3 protein: CASSLSVRGLTSSSLAKNIQYF

J gene: TRBJ2-7
V gene: TRBV10-3
D gene: .
clone size: .
CDR3 DNA: TGTGCCATCAGTGCACAGGGCTCCGAGCAGTACTTC
CDR3 protein: CAISAQGSEQYF

J gene: TRBJ1-4
V gene: TRBV5-1
D gene: TRBD1
clone size: few
CDR3 DNA: TGCGCCAGCAGCTTGACGGGGACAGGAGAATTGAATGAAAAACTGTTTTTT
CDR3 protein: CASSLTGTGELNEKLFF

J gene: TRBJ2-7
V gene: TRBV7-2
D gene: TRBD1
clone size: .
CDR3 DNA: TGTGCCAGCAGCCGCAGACAGGGTCGGTCCGAGCAGTACTTC
CDR3 protein: CASSRRQGRSEQYF

J gene: TRBJ1-5
V gene: TRBV11-2
D gene: .
clone size: .
CDR3 DNA: TGTGCCAGCAGCTTAGTGTTGTATGACAGCTCTCATCGAGTTAGCAATCAGCCCCAGCATTTT
CDR3 protein: CASSLVLYDSSHRVSNQPQHF

J gene: TRBJ1-5
V gene: TRBV9
D gene: TRBD1
clone size: once
CDR3 DNA: TGTGCCAGCAGCGTGTCAGGGGGTAGCAATCAGCCCCAGCATTTT
CDR3 protein: CASSVSGGSNQPQHF

J gene: TRBJ2-3
V gene: TRBV7-3
D gene: TRBD1
clone size: .
CDR3 DNA: TGTGCCAGCAGCAAGACAGGGGGTTTCACAGATACGCAGTATTTT
CDR3 protein: CASSKTGGFTDTQYF

J gene: TRBJ2-7
V gene: TRBV2
D gene: .
clone size: many
CDR3 DNA: TGTGCCAGCAGTGAGACCCGCGGTAGCTCCTACGAGCAGTACTTC
CDR3 protein: CASSETRGSSYEQYF

J gene: TRBJ2-3
V gene: TRBV20-1
D gene: TRBD1
clone size: few
CDR3 DNA: TGCAGTGCTCCGAGACAGGGGACAGATACGCAGTATTTT
CDR3 protein: CSAPRQGTDTQYF

J gene: TRBJ1-1
V gene: TRBV12-3/TRBV12-4
D gene: .
clone size: few
CDR3 DNA: TGTGCCAGCAAGGACCAAATGAACACTGAAGCTTTCTTT
CDR3 protein: CASKDQMNTEAFF

J gene: TRBJ1-2
V gene: TRBV20-1
D gene: TRBD1
clone size: many
CDR3 DNA: TGCAGTGCTTTAACAGGGGGTAGCTACTATGGCTACACCTTC
CDR3 protein: CSALTGGSYYGYTF

J gene: TRBJ2-3
V gene: TRBV29-1
D gene: .
clone size: many
CDR3 DNA: TGCAGCGTTAGGGGGGCTGGGGGAGATACGCAGTATTTT
CDR3 protein: CSVRGAGGDTQYF

J gene: TRBJ2-7
V gene: TRBV5-6
D gene: TRBD1
clone size: few
CDR3 DNA: TGTGCCAGCAGCGAACCGGGACAGGGGGCGAAGCAGTACTTC
CDR3 protein: CASSEPGQGAKQYF